This entry lists 17 T cell receptor beta chains sequenced from one sample in a study of cytomegalovirus exposure and HLA in healthy donors. Libraries were prepared by immunoSEQ multiplex PCR; TCRdb keeps only in-frame clonotypes and omits some of them. The sample lists over 110,000 clones; around nine tenths were seen once. Input material: PBMCs. Receptor source: a man younger than 30 in good health and CMV-seropositive.

In its sample, this clone was seen once. The V and J genes are TRBV6-4 and TRBJ2-7; 11 nucleotides line up with TRBD1. Looked up from germline, CDR1 is MRHNA and CDR2 is SNTAGT. V dropped 6 bases and J dropped 2; count of bases not matched to a gene: 3. There are 14 residues in the CDR3. The CDR3 protein is CASSRDRGAYEQYF. The DNA of the CDR3 is TGTGCCAGCAGCCGGGACAGGGGGGCCTACGAGCAGTACTTC.

The V call is TRBV28, the J call TRBJ2-2, with 7 bases that match TRBD2. J gave up 4 bases and V 3 bases, and 5 bases lay outside the gene matches. The CDR3 has 15 amino acids. Germline-derived CDR1 and CDR2 are MDHEN and SYDVKM. The CDR3 nucleotides are TGTGCCAGCAGTTTCTCTGCTAGCGGCACCGGGGAGCTGTTTTTT. Amino acid sequence: CASSFSASGTGELFF.

The J gene is TRBJ1-2, the V gene TRBV30; D is perhaps TRBD1 (6 bases). The CDR3 is made up of 13 amino acids. Germline V gene lookup returns CDR1 GTSNPN and CDR2 SVGIG (reference sequence). V lost 8 bases and J lost 7, with 20 bases in between. This chain's CDR3 is CAKYTGKWGGYTF. CDR3 in DNA: TGTGCCAAGTACACAGGGAAATGGGGTGGCTACACCTTC.

This rearrangement joins TRBV29-1 to TRBJ2-4; perhaps TRBD1 as D (6 bases). V lost 6 bases and J lost 1, with 10 bases in between. The CDR3 contains 13 residues. Germline lookup yields CDR1 SQVTM and CDR2 ANQGSEA. CDR3 protein: CSVLQGAKNIQYF. The DNA of the CDR3 is TGCAGCGTACTGCAGGGGGCCAAAAACATTCAGTACTTC. Filled out from reference TRBV29-1 and TRBJ2-4, the complete variable domain reads SAVISQKPSRDICQRGTSLTIQCQVDSQVTMMFWYRQQPGQSLTLIATANQGSEATYESGFVIDKFPISRPNLTFSTLTVSNMSPEDSSIYLCSVLQGAKNIQYFGAGTRLSVL.

This chain connects TRBV4-1 to TRBJ1-2; no clear D gene. Per germline, CDR1 MGHRA and CDR2 YSYEKL. The CDR3 is 14 residues long. Trimming stripped 0 bases from V and 4 bases from J, with 9 bases between. CDR3 residues: CASSQESGFYGYTF. The CDR3 DNA reads as TGCGCCAGCAGCCAAGAGTCCGGGTTCTATGGCTACACCTTC.

The chain joins TRBV13 to TRBJ1-1, with D possibly matching TRBD1 (5 bases). The CDR3 is 15 residues long. V lost 5 bases, J lost 3 bases, and 16 bases lay in between. CDR1 and CDR2 from the germline V gene are PRHDT and FYEKMQ (reference sequence). The CDR3 reads CASSPGGAGDTEAFF. CDR3 sequence (DNA): TGTGCCAGCAGCCCCGGAGGGGCGGGGGACACTGAAGCTTTCTTT.

The chain recombines TRBV27 with TRBJ2-2; the match to TRBD2 covers 8 bases. CDR3 length: 14 residues. The V gene's germline CDR1 is MNHEY and CDR2 SMNVEV (reference sequence). Unmatched junction bases numbered 6, after V lost 3 bases and J lost 9 bases. CDR3 sequence: CASSFGGLGRELFF. The CDR3 DNA follows: TGTGCCAGCAGTTTTGGGGGACTAGGGAGGGAGCTGTTTTTT.

The CDR3 DNA reads TGTGCCAGCGGTCCAGGGCCCGGGGAGCTGTTTTTT. It translates to CASGPGPGELFF. The chain joins TRBV14 to TRBJ2-2, with a tentative D call TRBD1 (5 bases). CDR3 length: 12 residues. Germline V gene lookup returns CDR1 SGHDN and CDR2 FVKESK. The germline V and J ends were trimmed by 8 bases and 6 bases, with 10 bases remaining between them.

This chain connects TRBV5-1 to TRBJ2-2, with TRBD2 identical over 8 bases. The germline gives CDR1 SGHRS, CDR2 YFSETQ. This CDR3 comprises 16 residues. Trimming took 6 bases from V and 4 from J; bases not matched to a gene: 11. The CDR3 sequence is CASTRGTRSSTGELFF. The CDR3 region has the DNA TGCGCCAGCACCAGAGGGACTAGAAGTAGCACCGGGGAGCTGTTTTTT.

The chain uses TRBV5-1 and TRBJ2-3, with 7 bases aligning to TRBD2. J gave up 1 base and V 0 bases, and 2 bases lay outside the gene matches. This CDR3 spans 15 amino acids. Germline CDR1 reads SGHRS; CDR2 reads YFSETQ. The CDR3 protein is CASSLVGRGTDTQYF. As DNA, the CDR3 is TGCGCCAGCAGCTTGGTGGGGAGGGGCACAGATACGCAGTATTTT.

The chain links TRBV7-9 to TRBJ2-7; 10 positions match TRBD1. This CDR3 has 12 amino acids. Per the germline V gene, CDR1 is SEHNR and CDR2 is FQNEAQ (reference sequence). V lost 11 bases to trimming and J lost 3 bases; unmatched junction nucleotides: 4. Written as DNA, the CDR3 is TGTGCCGGGGGGGACAGGGGCTACGAGCAGTACTTC. Protein sequence: CAGGDRGYEQYF.

CDR3 bases: TGTGCCAGCAGCTTGTCCCCCACTGGAAACACCATATATTTT. This gives the protein CASSLSPTGNTIYF. The V call is TRBV5-5, the J call TRBJ1-3; unclear D gene. Germline CDR1 and CDR2: SGHKS and YYEKEE (reference sequence). V gave up 1 base and J gave up 2 bases, with 7 bases separating them. The CDR3 contains 14 residues.

The chain uses TRBV10-3 and TRBJ2-7; 11 nucleotides align to TRBD2. V trimming: 7 bases; J trimming: 6 bases; junction bases outside the gene matches: 5. The CDR3 is 13 residues long. Germline V gene sequence: CDR1 ENHRY, CDR2 SYGVKD. The CDR3 coding sequence is TGTGCCATCACCTCCCTAGCGGGAGGCGAGCAGTACTTC. Translating it yields CAITSLAGGEQYF.

The V and J genes are TRBV2 and TRBJ1-1, with D tentatively TRBD1 (6 bases). V gave up 8 bases and J gave up 3 bases, with 13 bases separating them. CDR3 length: 13 amino acids. In germline, CDR1 is SNHLY, CDR2 FYNNEI. DNA for the CDR3: TGTGCCAGCGGGCAGGGGCGGTACACTGAAGCTTTCTTT. Translated: CASGQGRYTEAFF.

V usage is TRBV5-5 and J usage is TRBJ2-1; the match to TRBD2 covers 14 bases. The trim removed 1 base at V and 6 bases at J, leaving 6 bases unmatched. Germline V lookup: CDR1 SGHKS, CDR2 YYEKEE (reference sequence). This CDR3 has 17 residues. The CDR3 spells CASSLIGTSGGTNEQFF. CDR3 DNA sequence: TGTGCCAGCAGCTTGATCGGGACTAGCGGGGGTACCAATGAGCAGTTCTTC.

On this clone itself: This likely comes from a read error, as the CDR3 has no conserved phenylalanine or tryptophan at its end. The limits of the CDR3 on the DNA are not certain, so only TCRdb's listed CDR3 is given. The chain links TRBV18 to TRBJ1-6; the table's D call TRBD1 went unverified against the DNA. The germline CDR1 and CDR2 sequences are KGHSH and LQKENI. Including both end residues, the CDR3 is 11 amino acids long. CDR3 amino acids: CASSNLCRFSS.

The V gene is TRBV5-1, the J gene TRBJ1-5; 8 bases fit TRBD1. The CDR3 extends over 15 amino acids. The germline V gene encodes CDR1 SGHRS and CDR2 YFSETQ. V gave up 5 bases and J gave up 0 bases; unmatched junction bases: 4. CDR3 protein: CASSLTGASNQPQHF. CDR3 DNA sequence: TGCGCCAGCAGTCTGACAGGGGCTAGCAATCAGCCCCAGCATTTT.